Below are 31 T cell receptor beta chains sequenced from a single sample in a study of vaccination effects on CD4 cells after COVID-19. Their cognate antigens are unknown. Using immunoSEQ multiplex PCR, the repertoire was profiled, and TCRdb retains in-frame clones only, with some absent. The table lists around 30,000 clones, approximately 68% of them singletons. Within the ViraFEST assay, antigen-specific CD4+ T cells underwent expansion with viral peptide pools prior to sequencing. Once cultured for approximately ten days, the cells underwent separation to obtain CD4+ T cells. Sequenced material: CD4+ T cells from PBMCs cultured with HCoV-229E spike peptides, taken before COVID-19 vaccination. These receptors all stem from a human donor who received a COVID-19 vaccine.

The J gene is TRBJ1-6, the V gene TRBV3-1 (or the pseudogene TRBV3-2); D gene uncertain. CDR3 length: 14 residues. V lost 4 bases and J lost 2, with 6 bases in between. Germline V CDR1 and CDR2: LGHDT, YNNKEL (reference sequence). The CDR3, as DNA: TGTGCCAGCAGCCCATCTCCCTATAATTCACCCCTCCACTTT. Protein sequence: CASSPSPYNSPLHF.

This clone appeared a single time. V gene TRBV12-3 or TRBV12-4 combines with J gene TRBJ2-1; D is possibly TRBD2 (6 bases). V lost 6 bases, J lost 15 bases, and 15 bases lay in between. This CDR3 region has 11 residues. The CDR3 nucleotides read TGTGCCAGCAGCGGGACTTCGAAGGGGTTCTTC. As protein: CASSGTSKGFF.

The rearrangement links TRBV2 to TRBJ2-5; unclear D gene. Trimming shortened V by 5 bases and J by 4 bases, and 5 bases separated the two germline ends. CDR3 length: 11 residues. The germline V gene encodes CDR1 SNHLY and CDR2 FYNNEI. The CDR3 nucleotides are TGTGCCAGCAGTCTAGGAGAGACCCAGTACTTC. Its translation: CASSLGETQYF.

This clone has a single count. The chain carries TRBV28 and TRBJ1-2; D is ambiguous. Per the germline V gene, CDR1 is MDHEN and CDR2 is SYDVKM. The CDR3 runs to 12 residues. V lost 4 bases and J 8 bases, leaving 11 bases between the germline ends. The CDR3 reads CASSSEGEGYTF. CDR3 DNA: TGTGCCAGCAGTTCCGAGGGCGAGGGCTACACCTTC.

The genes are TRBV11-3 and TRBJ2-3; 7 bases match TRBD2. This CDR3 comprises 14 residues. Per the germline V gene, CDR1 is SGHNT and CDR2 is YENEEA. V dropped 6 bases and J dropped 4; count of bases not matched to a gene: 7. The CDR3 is CASSSTSSADTQYF. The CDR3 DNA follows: TGTGCCAGCAGTTCGACTAGCTCGGCAGATACGCAGTATTTT.

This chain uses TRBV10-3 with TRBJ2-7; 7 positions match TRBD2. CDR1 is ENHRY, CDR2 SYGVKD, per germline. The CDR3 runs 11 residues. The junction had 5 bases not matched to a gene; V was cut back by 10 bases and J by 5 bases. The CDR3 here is CATSGKNEQYF. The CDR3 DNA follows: TGTGCCACCAGCGGGAAAAACGAGCAGTACTTC.

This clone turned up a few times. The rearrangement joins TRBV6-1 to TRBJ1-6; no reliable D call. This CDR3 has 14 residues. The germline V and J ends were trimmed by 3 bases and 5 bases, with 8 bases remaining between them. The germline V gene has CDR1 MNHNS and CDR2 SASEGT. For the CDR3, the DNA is TGTGCCAGCAGTGATTGGGGAGATAATTCACCCCTCCACTTT. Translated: CASSDWGDNSPLHF.

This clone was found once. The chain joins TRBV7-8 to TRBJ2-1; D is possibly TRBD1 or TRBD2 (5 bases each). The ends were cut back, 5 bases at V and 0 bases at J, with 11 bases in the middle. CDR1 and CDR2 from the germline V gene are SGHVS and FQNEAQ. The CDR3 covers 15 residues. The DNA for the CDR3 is TGTGCCAGCAGCGCTCCAGGGAGCTCCTACAATGAGCAGTTCTTC. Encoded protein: CASSAPGSSYNEQFF. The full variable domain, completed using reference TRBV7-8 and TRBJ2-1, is GAGVSQSPRYKVAKRGQDVALRCDPISGHVSLFWYQQALGQGPEFLTYFQNEAQLDKSGLPSDRFFAERPEGSVSTLKIQRTQQEDSAVYLCASSAPGSSYNEQFFGPGTRLTVL.

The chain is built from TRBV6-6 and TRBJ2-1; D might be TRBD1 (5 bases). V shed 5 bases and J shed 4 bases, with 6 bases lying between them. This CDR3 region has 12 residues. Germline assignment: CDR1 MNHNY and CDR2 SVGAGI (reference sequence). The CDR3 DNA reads TGTGCCAGCAGTGGGGCTTACAATGAGCAGTTCTTC. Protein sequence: CASSGAYNEQFF.

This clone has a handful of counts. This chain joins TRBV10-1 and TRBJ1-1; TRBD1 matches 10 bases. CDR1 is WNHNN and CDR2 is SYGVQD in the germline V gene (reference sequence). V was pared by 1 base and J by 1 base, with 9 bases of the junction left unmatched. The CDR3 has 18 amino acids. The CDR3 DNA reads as TGCGCCAGCAGTGAGTGGAGGGGGGACAGGGGCAAGAACACTGAAGCTTTCTTT. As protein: CASSEWRGDRGKNTEAFF.

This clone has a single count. Here the CDR3 reads CATSRVRYGANVLTF. The DNA of the CDR3 is TGTGCCACCAGCAGAGTTCGATATGGGGCCAACGTCCTGACTTTC. The chain combines TRBV15 with TRBJ2-6; D unclear. CDR1 LNHNV and CDR2 YYDKDF come from the germline V gene (reference sequence). CDR3 length: 15 amino acids. V was cut by 1 base and J by 3 bases, with 7 bases left in between.

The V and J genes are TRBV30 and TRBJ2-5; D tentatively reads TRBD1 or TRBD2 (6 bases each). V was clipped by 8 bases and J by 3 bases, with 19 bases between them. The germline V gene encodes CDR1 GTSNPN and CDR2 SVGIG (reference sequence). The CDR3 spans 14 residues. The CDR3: CATSRQVPEETQYF. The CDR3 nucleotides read TGTGCCACTAGCCGACAGGTCCCGGAAGAGACCCAGTACTTC.

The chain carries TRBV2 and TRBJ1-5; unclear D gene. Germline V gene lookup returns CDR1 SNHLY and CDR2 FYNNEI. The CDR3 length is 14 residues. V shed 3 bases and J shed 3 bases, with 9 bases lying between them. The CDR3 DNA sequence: TGTGCCAGCAGTGATTGGACGGACAATCAGCCCCAGCATTTT. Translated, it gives CASSDWTDNQPQHF.

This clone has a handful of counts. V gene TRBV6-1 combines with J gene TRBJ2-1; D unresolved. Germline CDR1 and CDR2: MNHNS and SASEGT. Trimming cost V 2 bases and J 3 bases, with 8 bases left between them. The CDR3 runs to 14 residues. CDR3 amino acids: CASSELQDYNEQFF. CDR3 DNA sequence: TGTGCCAGCAGTGAACTCCAAGACTACAATGAGCAGTTCTTC.

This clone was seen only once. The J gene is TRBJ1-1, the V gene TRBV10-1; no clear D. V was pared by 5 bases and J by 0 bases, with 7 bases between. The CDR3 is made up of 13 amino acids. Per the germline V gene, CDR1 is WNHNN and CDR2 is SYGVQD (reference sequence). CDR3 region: CASSFIMNTEAFF. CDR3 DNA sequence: TGCGCCAGCAGTTTCATCATGAACACTGAAGCTTTCTTT.

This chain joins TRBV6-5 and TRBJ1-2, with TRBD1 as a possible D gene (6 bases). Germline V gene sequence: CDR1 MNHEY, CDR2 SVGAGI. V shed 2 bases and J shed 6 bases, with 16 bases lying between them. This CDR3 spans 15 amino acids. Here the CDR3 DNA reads TGTGCCAGCAGTTACACCCAGGGGCACCCGGATGGCTACACCTTC. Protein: CASSYTQGHPDGYTF.

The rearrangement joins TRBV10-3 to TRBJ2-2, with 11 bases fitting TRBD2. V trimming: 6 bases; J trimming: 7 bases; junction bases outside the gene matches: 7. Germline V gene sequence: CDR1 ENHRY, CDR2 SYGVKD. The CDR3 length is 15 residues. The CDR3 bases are TGTGCCATCAGCGGGACTAGCGGTTTCGGCGGGGAGCTGTTTTTT. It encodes CAISGTSGFGGELFF.

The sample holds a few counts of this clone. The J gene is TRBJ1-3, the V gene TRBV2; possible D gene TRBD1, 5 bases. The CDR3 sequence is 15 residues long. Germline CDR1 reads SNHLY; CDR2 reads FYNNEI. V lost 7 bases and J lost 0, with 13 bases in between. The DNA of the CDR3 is TGTGCCAGCACTCGGGACCGCCCCTCTGGAAACACCATATATTTT. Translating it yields CASTRDRPSGNTIYF. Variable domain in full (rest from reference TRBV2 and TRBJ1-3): EPEVTQTPSHQVTQMGQEVILRCVPISNHLYFYWYRQILGQKVEFLVSFYNNEISEKSEIFDDQFSVERPDGSNFTLKIRSTKLEDSAMYFCASTRDRPSGNTIYFGEGSWLTVV.

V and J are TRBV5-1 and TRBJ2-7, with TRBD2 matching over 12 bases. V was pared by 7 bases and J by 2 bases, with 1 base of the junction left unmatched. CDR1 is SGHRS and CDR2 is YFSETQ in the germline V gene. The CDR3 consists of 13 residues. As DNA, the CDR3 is TGCGCCAGCCGGACTAGCGGGACCTACGAGCAGTACTTC. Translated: CASRTSGTYEQYF.

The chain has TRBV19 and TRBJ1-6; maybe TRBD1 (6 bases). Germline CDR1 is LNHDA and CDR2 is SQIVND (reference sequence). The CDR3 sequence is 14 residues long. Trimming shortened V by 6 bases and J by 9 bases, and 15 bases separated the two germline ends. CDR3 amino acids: CASRQGGFGSPLHF. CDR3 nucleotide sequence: TGTGCCAGTAGACAGGGTGGTTTTGGTTCACCCCTCCACTTT.

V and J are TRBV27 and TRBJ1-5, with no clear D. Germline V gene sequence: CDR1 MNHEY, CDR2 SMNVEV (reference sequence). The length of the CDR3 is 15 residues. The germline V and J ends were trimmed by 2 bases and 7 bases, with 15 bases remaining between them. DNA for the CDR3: TGTGCCAGCAGTTTAGAAGTCAGATCCGGGCAGCCCCAGCATTTT. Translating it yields CASSLEVRSGQPQHF.

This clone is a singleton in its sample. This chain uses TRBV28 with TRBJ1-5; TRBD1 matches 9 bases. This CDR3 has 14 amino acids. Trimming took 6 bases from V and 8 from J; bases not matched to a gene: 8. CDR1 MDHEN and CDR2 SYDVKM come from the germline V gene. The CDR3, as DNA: TGTGCCAGCAGCGACTTGACAGGGGGAAAGCCCCAGCATTTT. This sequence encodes CASSDLTGGKPQHF.

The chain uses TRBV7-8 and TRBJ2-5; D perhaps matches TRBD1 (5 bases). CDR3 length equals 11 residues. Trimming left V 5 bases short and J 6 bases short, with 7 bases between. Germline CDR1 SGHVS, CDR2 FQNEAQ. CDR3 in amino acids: CASSPGKTQYF. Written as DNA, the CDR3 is TGTGCCAGCAGCCCAGGGAAGACCCAGTACTTC.

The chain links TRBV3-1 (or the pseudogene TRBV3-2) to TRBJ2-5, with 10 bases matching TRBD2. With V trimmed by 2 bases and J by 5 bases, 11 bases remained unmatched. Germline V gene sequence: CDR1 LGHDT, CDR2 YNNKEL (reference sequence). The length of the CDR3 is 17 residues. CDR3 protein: CASSQRWASGSGETQYF. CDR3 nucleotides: TGTGCCAGCAGCCAAAGGTGGGCTAGCGGGAGCGGGGAGACCCAGTACTTC.

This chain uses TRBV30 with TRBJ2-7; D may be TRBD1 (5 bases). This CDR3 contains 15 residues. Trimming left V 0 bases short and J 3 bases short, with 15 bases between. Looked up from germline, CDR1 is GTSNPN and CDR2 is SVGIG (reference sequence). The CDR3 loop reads CAWSVKGQGNYEQYF. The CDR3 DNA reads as TGTGCCTGGAGTGTAAAGGGGCAGGGAAACTACGAGCAGTACTTC.

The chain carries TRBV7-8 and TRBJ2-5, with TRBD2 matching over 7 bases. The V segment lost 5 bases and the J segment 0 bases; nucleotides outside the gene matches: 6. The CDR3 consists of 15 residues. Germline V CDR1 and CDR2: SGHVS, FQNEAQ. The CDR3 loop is CASSLLAGDQETQYF. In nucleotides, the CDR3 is TGTGCCAGCAGCCTACTGGCGGGGGACCAAGAGACCCAGTACTTC.

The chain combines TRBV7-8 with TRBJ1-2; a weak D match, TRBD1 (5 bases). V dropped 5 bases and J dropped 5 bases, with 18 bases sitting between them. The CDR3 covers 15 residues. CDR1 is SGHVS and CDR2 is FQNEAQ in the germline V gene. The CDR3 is CASSGRGDQMYGYTF. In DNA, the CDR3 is TGTGCCAGCAGCGGAAGAGGGGACCAAATGTATGGCTACACCTTC.

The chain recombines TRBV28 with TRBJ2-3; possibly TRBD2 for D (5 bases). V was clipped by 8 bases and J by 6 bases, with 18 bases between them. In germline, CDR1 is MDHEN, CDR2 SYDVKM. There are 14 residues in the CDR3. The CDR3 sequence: CASGERPKGDTQYF. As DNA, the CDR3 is TGTGCCAGCGGGGAGCGGCCCAAGGGTGATACGCAGTATTTT.

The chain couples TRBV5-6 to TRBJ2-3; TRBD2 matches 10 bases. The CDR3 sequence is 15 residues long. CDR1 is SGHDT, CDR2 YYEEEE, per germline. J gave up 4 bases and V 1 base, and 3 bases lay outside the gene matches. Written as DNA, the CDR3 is TGTGCCAGCAGCTTGCCCAGCGGGGGGGCAGATACGCAGTATTTT. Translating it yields CASSLPSGGADTQYF.

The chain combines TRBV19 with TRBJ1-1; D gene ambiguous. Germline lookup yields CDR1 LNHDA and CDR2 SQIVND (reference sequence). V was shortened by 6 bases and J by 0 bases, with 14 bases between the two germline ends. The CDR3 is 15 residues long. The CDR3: CASRSGERLNTEAFF. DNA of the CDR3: TGTGCCAGTAGGTCCGGGGAGCGGTTGAACACTGAAGCTTTCTTT.

The DNA of the CDR3 is TGCAGTGCTAGTATTCAGGGATGGTCCTACGAGCAGTACTTC. Residues: CSASIQGWSYEQYF. V usage is TRBV20-1 and J usage is TRBJ2-7, with a possible D match to TRBD1 (5 bases). The germline V and J ends were trimmed by 3 bases and 1 base, with 13 bases remaining between them. Germline V lookup: CDR1 DFQATT, CDR2 SNEGSKA (reference sequence). The CDR3 is made up of 14 amino acids.